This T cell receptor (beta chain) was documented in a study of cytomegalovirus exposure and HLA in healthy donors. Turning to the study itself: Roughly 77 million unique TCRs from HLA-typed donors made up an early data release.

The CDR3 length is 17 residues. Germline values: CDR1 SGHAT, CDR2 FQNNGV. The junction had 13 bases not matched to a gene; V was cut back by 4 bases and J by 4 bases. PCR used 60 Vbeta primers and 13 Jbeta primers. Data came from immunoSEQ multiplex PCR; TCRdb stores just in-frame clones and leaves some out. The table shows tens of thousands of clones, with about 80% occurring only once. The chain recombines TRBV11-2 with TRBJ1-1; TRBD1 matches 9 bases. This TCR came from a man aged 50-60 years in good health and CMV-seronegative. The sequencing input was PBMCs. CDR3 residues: CASSSVPGQGSRTEAFF. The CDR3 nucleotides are TGTGCCAGCAGCTCGGTCCCGGGACAGGGAAGTCGCACTGAAGCTTTCTTT.